This is a list of T cell receptor beta chains from one sample in a study of human thymus T cells. This table comes from immunoSEQ multiplex PCR, and its TCRdb copy is limited to in-frame clones, with some not included. Seen here are some 130,000 clones, about 93% observed once, and the top ten hold 0.02% to 0.03%. Sequencing input: thymus tissue. The receptor source for this set is a boy in the first two years of life with a congenital heart defect but otherwise immunologically healthy. Each CDR3 is given with its conserved first and last residue. The order of the fields is J gene, V gene, CDR3 protein.

J: TRBJ2-3; V: TRBV6-1; CDR3: CASTAAGAITDTQYF
J: TRBJ1-2; V: TRBV14; CDR3: CASSQGTLGYTF
J: TRBJ2-3; V: TRBV28; CDR3: CASSSLSGPDTQYF
J: TRBJ2-2; V: TRBV4-1; CDR3: CASSQERVAGALWELFF
J: TRBJ1-2; V: TRBV28; CDR3: CASLEGGNGYTF
J: TRBJ2-1; V: TRBV9; CDR3: CASSRVAGDYEQFF
J: TRBJ2-1; V: TRBV10-2; CDR3: CASRIPSPPDYNEQFF
J: TRBJ1-1; V: TRBV28; CDR3: CASSFCGARNTEAFF
J: TRBJ2-1; V: TRBV6-1; CDR3: CASSLAGSSYNEQFF
J: TRBJ2-3; V: TRBV10-3; CDR3: CAITPRPTDTQYF
J: TRBJ1-6; V: TRBV4-3; CDR3: CASSHSPGRTDSYNSPLHF
J: TRBJ2-7; V: TRBV28; CDR3: CASSPSGTSGLYEQYF
J: TRBJ2-4; V: TRBV28; CDR3: CASSNQGQVYRNIQYF
J: TRBJ2-3; V: TRBV5-1; CDR3: CASSPGQGEPRWDTQYF
J: TRBJ2-3; V: TRBV27; CDR3: CASSLRGGAIPGDTDTQYF
J: TRBJ2-6; V: TRBV19; CDR3: CASTLGGGSSGANVLTF
J: TRBJ2-5; V: TRBV5-4; CDR3: CASSPGTAKETQYF
J: TRBJ2-5; V: TRBV2; CDR3: CASNLAGEVEETQYF
J: TRBJ1-2; V: TRBV4-3; CDR3: CASSPIEQGKSNYGYTF
J: TRBJ1-6; V: TRBV27; CDR3: CASSLLAGQGQSGNSPLHF
J: TRBJ2-6; V: TRBV27; CDR3: CASSPLPGANVLTF
J: TRBJ1-6; V: TRBV28; CDR3: CASSREGGSPLHF
J: TRBJ2-7; V: TRBV6-5; CDR3: CASSYSGGSYEQYF